Following are 28 T cell receptor beta chains from one sample sequenced in a study of identical twins. From the 5' RACE reads, TCRdb called clonotypes with MiXCR, one entry per CDR3 protein. This repertoire shows around 680,000 distinct CDR3 sequences, 8.5% to 9.5% found once; its top ten account for approximately 0.89%. These records were also assigned to another study, of yellow fever vaccine responses in identical twins.

The sequencing sample was made of PBMCs. These receptors were obtained from a woman between 18 and 29 years old in good health.

A note on this clonotype: Just one base apart from a much larger clone, this may be a read error. This chain connects TRBV29-1 to TRBJ2-2; 10 nucleotides match TRBD1. The germline CDR1 and CDR2 sequences are SQVTM and ANQGSEA. J lost 4 bases, V lost 6 bases, and 11 bases had no gene match. The CDR3 has 16 amino acids. CDR3 nucleotides: TGCAGCGTCACAACCGGGACAGGGGACATCACCGGGGAGCTGTTTTTT. This sequence encodes CSVTTGTGDITGELFF.

This chain links TRBV5-1 with TRBJ2-5, with D tentatively TRBD1 (5 bases). V lost 4 bases and J 5 bases, leaving 12 bases between the germline ends. Germline V CDR1 and CDR2: SGHRS, YFSETQ. CDR3 length: 13 amino acids. The CDR3 is CASSAGYTETQYF. The CDR3 nucleotides are TGCGCCAGCAGCGCAGGGTATACGGAGACCCAGTACTTC.

This clonotype was recorded a few times. This chain connects TRBV5-5 to TRBJ2-4; tentative D call: TRBD1 (5 bases). Germline CDR1 is SGHKS and CDR2 is YYEKEE (reference sequence). The CDR3 length is 16 residues. With 4 bases removed from V and 3 bases from J, the gap between germline ends came to 17 bases. The CDR3 here is CASSEQAGNLKNIQYF. In DNA, the CDR3 is TGTGCCAGCAGCGAACAGGCAGGGAACCTCAAAAACATTCAGTACTTC.

The gene calls are TRBV29-1 and TRBJ2-7; tentatively, D is TRBD2 (6 bases). Germline assignment: CDR1 SQVTM and CDR2 ANQGSEA. Trimming stripped 5 bases from V and 7 bases from J, with 15 bases between. The CDR3 length is 12 residues. For the CDR3, the DNA is TGCAGCGTTCGACCGACGGAGGGGGAGCAGTACTTC. This sequence encodes CSVRPTEGEQYF.

In this sample, this clonotype turned up many times. The chain links TRBV28 to TRBJ1-2; 7 positions match TRBD1. The trim removed 5 bases at V and 1 base at J, leaving 7 bases unmatched. Germline lookup yields CDR1 MDHEN and CDR2 SYDVKM. The CDR3 totals 15 residues. CDR3 amino acids: CASSLVGQLNYGYTF. Written as DNA, the CDR3 is TGTGCCAGCAGTCTGGTGGGACAGCTTAACTATGGCTACACCTTC.

J is TRBJ2-7 and V is TRBV11-2; 8 nucleotides line up with TRBD1. The germline V gene encodes CDR1 SGHAT and CDR2 FQNNGV. V dropped 4 bases and J dropped 5; count of bases not matched to a gene: 10. This CDR3 spans 15 amino acids. The chain's CDR3 is CASSWSRQGSHEQYF. In DNA form, the CDR3 reads TGTGCCAGCAGCTGGAGTCGACAGGGGAGCCACGAGCAGTACTTC.

This clonotype was picked up many times. This sequence joins TRBV5-1 and TRBJ1-1; a possible D gene is TRBD1 (5 bases). The CDR3 is made up of 12 amino acids. The germline V gene encodes CDR1 SGHRS and CDR2 YFSETQ. Deletions cut 4 bases from V and 6 bases from J, with 10 bases between. In DNA form, the CDR3 reads TGCGCCAGCAGCCCAGACAGCCCTGAAGCTTTCTTT. This encodes CASSPDSPEAFF.

The chain combines TRBV11-2 with TRBJ2-5; TRBD2 might be the D (6 bases). Germline CDR1 SGHAT, CDR2 FQNNGV. The CDR3 length is 17 residues. Trimming took off 1 base at V and 5 bases at J, with 20 bases between the two ends. CDR3 loop: CASSLVTGVVGMETQYF. The CDR3 region has the DNA TGTGCCAGCAGCTTAGTTACGGGAGTGGTCGGGATGGAGACCCAGTACTTC.

The chain employs TRBV7-9 and TRBJ2-3; weak D call: TRBD2 (6 bases). Per the germline V gene, CDR1 is SEHNR and CDR2 is FQNEAQ (reference sequence). The length of the CDR3 is 15 residues. V lost 5 bases and J lost 6, with 18 bases in between. CDR3 residues: CASSATPRTTDTQYF. Written as DNA, the CDR3 is TGTGCCAGCAGCGCTACCCCCCGGACTACGGATACGCAGTATTTT.

This clonotype has just a few counts. This chain connects TRBV7-2 to TRBJ2-7; D ambiguous. Germline V gene lookup returns CDR1 SGHTA and CDR2 FQGNSA. This CDR3 region has 13 residues. Trimming removed 3 bases at V and 6 bases at J, with 12 bases between. Here the CDR3 DNA reads TGTGCCAGCAGCTTCGGGTCTAGAGGCGAGCAGTACTTC. Translated, it gives CASSFGSRGEQYF.

This clonotype was found a few times. This sequence joins TRBV6-5 and TRBJ2-3, with a tentative D call TRBD1 (5 bases). The CDR3 consists of 17 residues. The V end was cut by 3 bases, the J end by 5 bases, with 21 bases between. The germline gives CDR1 MNHEY, CDR2 SVGAGI. The CDR3 here is CASSYFTVQEQGDTQYF. For the CDR3, the DNA is TGTGCCAGCAGTTATTTCACCGTACAGGAGCAAGGAGATACGCAGTATTTT.

Worth noting for this clonotype: An end of the junction differs from the germline gene, which may be a read error. The chain links TRBV20-1 to TRBJ2-1; perhaps TRBD2 as D (7 bases). The V gene's germline CDR1 is DFQATT and CDR2 SNEGSKA (reference sequence). This CDR3 is built from 17 residues. This chain's CDR3 is CCARDPRGASSYNEQFF. CDR3 nucleotides: TGCTGTGCTAGAGACCCCCGGGGGGCCAGCTCCTACAATGAGCAGTTCTTC.

Details on this clonotype: Just one base apart from a much larger clone, this may be a read error. V is TRBV3-1 and J is TRBJ2-7; TRBD1 agrees at 9 bases. Germline lookup yields CDR1 LGHDT and CDR2 YNNKEL (reference sequence). The V gene end was trimmed by 4 bases and the J gene end by 4 bases; junction bases not matched to a gene: 5. This CDR3 has 14 amino acids. Here the CDR3 DNA reads TGTGCCAGCAGCCTATGGGACAGGGAATACGAGCAGTACTTC. It is translated as CASSLWDREYEQYF.

This clonotype has at least ten counts. The chain uses TRBV10-3 and TRBJ2-1; 11 nucleotides agree with TRBD1. The V segment lost 2 bases and the J segment 8 bases; nucleotides outside the gene matches: 8. CDR3 length: 16 residues. Looked up from germline, CDR1 is ENHRY and CDR2 is SYGVKD. CDR3 coding DNA: TGTGCCATCAGTGAGGGCCGTGGGACAGGGGGGCATGAGCAGTTCTTC. Its translation: CAISEGRGTGGHEQFF.

This clonotype was observed a handful of times. V gene TRBV28 combines with J gene TRBJ1-5; TRBD1 agrees at 11 bases. The CDR3 is 16 amino acids. Trimming removed 3 bases from V and 2 bases from J; junction bases left unmatched: 3. Per germline, CDR1 MDHEN and CDR2 SYDVKM. CDR3 region: CASSFRTGGRNQPQHF. In DNA, the CDR3 is TGTGCCAGCAGTTTTCGGACAGGGGGCCGCAATCAGCCCCAGCATTTT.

This clonotype was counted a few times. The rearrangement joins TRBV7-8 to TRBJ1-2; perhaps TRBD1 as D (6 bases). Trimming left V 3 bases short and J 3 bases short, with 14 bases between. The CDR3 totals 15 residues. Germline V lookup: CDR1 SGHVS, CDR2 FQNEAQ. In nucleotides, the CDR3 is TGTGCCAGCAGCTTCCACAGGGTTCGGGACTATGGCTACACCTTC. Amino acids: CASSFHRVRDYGYTF.

This clonotype turned up a few times. V usage is TRBV2 and J usage is TRBJ2-1, with 10 positions matching TRBD2. Germline assignment: CDR1 SNHLY and CDR2 FYNNEI. Losses at the gene ends were 2 bases for V and 6 bases for J; bases not matched to a gene: 4. The CDR3 sequence is 15 residues long. The CDR3 region has the DNA TGTGCCAGCAGTGAACAGGGACTAGCGACCAATGAGCAGTTCTTC. This codes for CASSEQGLATNEQFF.

This clonotype was found many times. This chain links TRBV4-3 with TRBJ2-7; 10 bases match TRBD2. This CDR3 comprises 15 residues. The germline CDR1 and CDR2 sequences are LGHNA and YSLEER. Trimming removed 1 base from V and 3 bases from J; junction bases left unmatched: 3. The CDR3 DNA sequence: TGCGCCAGCAGCCAAGGCCCTAGCGGGGGCTACGAGCAGTACTTC. As protein: CASSQGPSGGYEQYF.

The V call is TRBV20-1, the J call TRBJ2-4; D is uncertain. The CDR3 spans 15 residues. Germline V gene lookup returns CDR1 DFQATT and CDR2 SNEGSKA (reference sequence). Trimming pared 2 bases from V and 7 bases from J, leaving 18 bases between. The CDR3 here is CSARFNRDAGNIQYF. The CDR3 DNA reads as TGCAGTGCTAGATTTAACCGCGATGCCGGGAACATTCAGTACTTC.

V and J are TRBV24-1 and TRBJ2-3; 7 bases are a match to TRBD1. The V segment lost 7 bases and the J segment 5 bases; nucleotides outside the gene matches: 8. Germline loops: CDR1 KGHDR, CDR2 SFDVKD. The CDR3 loop spans 14 amino acids. The CDR3 bases are TGTGCCACCAGGGACAGGCTCCCGGAAGATACGCAGTATTTT. Translating it yields CATRDRLPEDTQYF.

The J gene is TRBJ2-1, the V gene TRBV12-3 or TRBV12-4; TRBD2 matches at 13 bases. CDR3 size: 18 residues. V shed 3 bases, J shed 3 bases, and the junction held 8 bases outside the gene matches. The CDR3 loop reads CASSFLPGTSGVYNEQFF. The CDR3 DNA is TGTGCCAGCAGTTTCCTTCCCGGGACTAGCGGGGTCTACAATGAGCAGTTCTTC.

This clonotype came up many times. The chain has TRBV29-1 and TRBJ2-5; D is perhaps TRBD1 or TRBD2 (5 bases each). The V gene lost 1 base and the J gene lost 2 bases, with 17 bases spanning the gap. Germline V gene lookup returns CDR1 SQVTM and CDR2 ANQGSEA. This CDR3 comprises 16 residues. CDR3 in DNA: TGCAGCGTTGAAGGTGGCAGGGTGAGGGAACAAGAGACCCAGTACTTC. This codes for CSVEGGRVREQETQYF. Based on the CDR3 plus reference TRBV29-1 and TRBJ2-5, the full variable domain is SAVISQKPSRDICQRGTSLTIQCQVDSQVTMMFWYRQQPGQSLTLIATANQGSEATYESGFVIDKFPISRPNLTFSTLTVSNMSPEDSSIYLCSVEGGRVREQETQYFGPGTRLLVL.

This clonotype showed up many times. This chain links TRBV7-9 with TRBJ2-3; 11 nucleotides match TRBD2. Germline CDR1 and CDR2: SEHNR and FQNEAQ (reference sequence). The CDR3 sequence is 16 residues long. Germline trimming cut 5 bases from V and 2 bases from J; bases unmatched to any gene: 6. The DNA for the CDR3 is TGTGCCAGCAGCCAAACGACTAGCGGGGACACAGATACGCAGTATTTT. This codes for CASSQTTSGDTDTQYF.

The chain couples TRBV15 to TRBJ1-1; D is possibly TRBD1 (5 bases). V lost 1 base and J lost 8, with 11 bases in between. This CDR3 has 13 amino acids. Germline CDR1 is LNHNV and CDR2 is YYDKDF (reference sequence). For the CDR3, the DNA is TGTGCCACCAGCAGAGGCGGGACGACCGAAGCTTTCTTT. It codes for CATSRGGTTEAFF.

This clonotype was counted ten times or more. The chain employs TRBV14 and TRBJ2-7, with 12 bases matching TRBD1. Germline CDR1 reads SGHDN; CDR2 reads FVKESK. The CDR3 has 16 amino acids. J was trimmed by 4 bases and V by 0 bases; bases with no gene match: 4. The CDR3 sequence: CASSQDGTGGAYEQYF. The CDR3 DNA reads as TGTGCCAGCAGCCAAGATGGGACAGGGGGCGCATACGAGCAGTACTTC.

J is TRBJ2-5 and V is TRBV4-3; D might be TRBD1 (5 bases). CDR3 size: 15 residues. Trimming stripped 4 bases from V and 3 bases from J, with 15 bases between. Germline V lookup: CDR1 LGHNA, CDR2 YSLEER. The CDR3 DNA reads TGCGCCAGCAGCCCCGCGAGACAGATTAAAGAGACCCAGTACTTC. Translation gives CASSPARQIKETQYF.

The chain combines TRBV4-3 with TRBJ2-5, with 15 bases identical to TRBD2. The germline V gene has CDR1 LGHNA and CDR2 YSLEER. This CDR3 region has 18 residues. V trimming: 1 base; J trimming: 5 bases; junction bases outside the gene matches: 8. CDR3 protein: CASSQGVLGLAGGETQYF. CDR3 coding DNA: TGCGCCAGCAGCCAAGGTGTTCTGGGACTAGCGGGAGGCGAGACCCAGTACTTC.

There are a few counts of this clonotype. Here the CDR3 DNA reads TGTGCCAGCAGCGGAACCGGGACAGGGAACTACGAGCAGTACTTC. This codes for CASSGTGTGNYEQYF. The chain links TRBV12-3 or TRBV12-4 to TRBJ2-7; 9 positions agree with TRBD1. The CDR3 runs to 15 residues. J gave up 3 bases and V 6 bases, and 9 bases lay outside the gene matches.